This T cell receptor beta chain was retrieved from a study of cytomegalovirus exposure and HLA in healthy donors. Study summary: Genetic ancestry analysis placed around 76% of the 398 donors that were genotyped in the Caucasian-associated cluster.

This clone occurred a few times. Its antigen is as yet unknown. Study-wide points: Indistinguishability led to the exclusion of some V segments, TRBV6-2 and TRBV6-3 included.

This CDR3 has 16 amino acids. From germline, CDR1 is MDHEN and CDR2 SYDVKM. With 5 bases clipped from V and 5 bases from J, the junction kept 13 bases outside the gene matches. The PCR had 60 Vbeta and 13 Jbeta primers. Clones were read by immunoSEQ multiplex PCR, and TCRdb kept only the in-frame ones, dropping some. The sample lists about 76,000 clones, under 80% seen once, with roughly an eighth in the top ten. V gene TRBV28 combines with J gene TRBJ2-7; 9 nucleotides line up with TRBD1. Source material: PBMCs. The source of this sequence is a male donor in good health and CMV-seropositive. The CDR3 loop is CASSPGMDRGRNEQYF. For the CDR3, the DNA is TGTGCCAGCAGTCCCGGAATGGACAGGGGTCGCAACGAGCAGTACTTC.